A selection of T cell receptor beta chains follows, all from one sample in a study of cytomegalovirus exposure and HLA in healthy donors. Clones were sequenced by immunoSEQ multiplex PCR, and TCRdb holds only the in-frame ones, with some missing. The sample includes roughly 130,000 clones, 60% to 85% of them seen just once. Sequenced sample: PBMCs. These receptors all stem from a young man in good health and CMV-seronegative. The CDR3 runs from the conserved cysteine through the conserved F or W. A D gene is named only where the DNA matches it firmly. Clone size appears in some rows only: once, few, many, or a class for an expanded clone.

D gene: TRBD1; J gene: TRBJ2-3; V gene: TRBV27; clone size: -; CDR3 DNA: TGTGCCAGCAGTAAGGACAGGGGAGGCGATACGCAGTATTTT; CDR3 protein: CASSKDRGGDTQYF
D gene: TRBD1; J gene: TRBJ2-1; V gene: TRBV6-1; clone size: -; CDR3 DNA: TGTGCCAGCAGTGGGACAGGGGTCTCCTACAATGAGCAGTTCTTC; CDR3 protein: CASSGTGVSYNEQFF
D gene: -; J gene: TRBJ2-3; V gene: TRBV21-1; clone size: -; CDR3 DNA: TGTGCCAACTGGTCGGGACTAGCGGGGGATACGCAGTATTTT; CDR3 protein: CANWSGLAGDTQYF
D gene: TRBD2; J gene: TRBJ2-7; V gene: TRBV7-2; clone size: -; CDR3 DNA: TGTGCCAGCAGCTTTACTCCCCCGGGGGGCTACGAGCAGTACTTC; CDR3 protein: CASSFTPPGGYEQYF
D gene: TRBD1; J gene: TRBJ1-1; V gene: TRBV7-2; clone size: few; CDR3 DNA: TGTGCCAGCAGCCACGACAGGGTCACTGAAGCTTTCTTT; CDR3 protein: CASSHDRVTEAFF
D gene: -; J gene: TRBJ1-2; V gene: TRBV2; clone size: few; CDR3 DNA: TGTGCCAGCAGGGTGGGAGGAGGAGGGTGGAACTATGGCTACACCTTC; CDR3 protein: CASRVGGGGWNYGYTF
D gene: TRBD1; J gene: TRBJ2-3; V gene: TRBV7-9; clone size: -; CDR3 DNA: TGTGCCAGCAGCTTAATAAGGGGGCTAGTGGGGGCAGATACGCAGTATTTT; CDR3 protein: CASSLIRGLVGADTQYF
D gene: TRBD1; J gene: TRBJ1-5; V gene: TRBV7-2; clone size: -; CDR3 DNA: TGTGCCAGCAGCAGAGACACAGGGGCGCCGTATCAGCCCCAGCATTTT; CDR3 protein: CASSRDTGAPYQPQHF
D gene: -; J gene: TRBJ2-7; V gene: TRBV7-9; clone size: -; CDR3 DNA: TGTGCCAGCAGCGCCTCCGGGTCCGACTACGAGCAGTACTTC; CDR3 protein: CASSASGSDYEQYF
D gene: TRBD1; J gene: TRBJ1-5; V gene: TRBV6-1; clone size: -; CDR3 DNA: TGTGCCAGCAGTGAACCGGCTGGACAGGGCGGTCAGCCCCAGCATTTT; CDR3 protein: CASSEPAGQGGQPQHF
D gene: -; J gene: TRBJ1-5; V gene: TRBV7-6; clone size: -; CDR3 DNA: TGTGCCAGCAGCTTAGCCGTGGGCAGCAATCAGCCCCAGCATTTT; CDR3 protein: CASSLAVGSNQPQHF
D gene: -; J gene: TRBJ2-7; V gene: TRBV6-6; clone size: few; CDR3 DNA: TGTGCCAGCAGTTACTCGAGACTCAATGCCTACGAGCAGTACTTC; CDR3 protein: CASSYSRLNAYEQYF
D gene: -; J gene: TRBJ1-4; V gene: TRBV29-1; clone size: few; CDR3 DNA: TGCAGCGTTGAAGTTCGGCAGGGTGAGGAAAAACTGTTTTTT; CDR3 protein: CSVEVRQGEEKLFF
D gene: -; J gene: TRBJ1-1; V gene: TRBV13; clone size: -; CDR3 DNA: TGTGCCAGCAGCCCATTACCGGGCGGGGTGAACACTGAAGCTTTCTTT; CDR3 protein: CASSPLPGGVNTEAFF
D gene: -; J gene: TRBJ1-3; V gene: TRBV7-2; clone size: few; CDR3 DNA: TGTGCCAGCAGCAGAGGACAGTCGGGCTCTGGAAACACCATATATTTT; CDR3 protein: CASSRGQSGSGNTIYF
D gene: -; J gene: TRBJ1-5; V gene: TRBV27; clone size: -; CDR3 DNA: TGTGCCAGCAGTTTGGGAAGAGGGTTCAATCAGCCCCAGCATTTT; CDR3 protein: CASSLGRGFNQPQHF
D gene: -; J gene: TRBJ1-6; V gene: TRBV7-9; clone size: -; CDR3 DNA: TGTGCCAGCAGCTTAGAGAGGGAATCACCCCTCCACTTT; CDR3 protein: CASSLERESPLHF
D gene: -; J gene: TRBJ1-5; V gene: TRBV19; clone size: -; CDR3 DNA: TGTGCCAGTAGACTCAGTACAGTGTATAGCAATCAGCCCCAGCATTTT; CDR3 protein: CASRLSTVYSNQPQHF
D gene: -; J gene: TRBJ1-5; V gene: TRBV21-1; clone size: -; CDR3 DNA: TGTGCCAGCAGCAAAAAAGTTCGGAGGAATCAGCCCCAGCATTTT; CDR3 protein: CASSKKVRRNQPQHF
D gene: -; J gene: TRBJ2-7; V gene: TRBV7-2; clone size: -; CDR3 DNA: TGTGCCAGCAGCCCACAGGTAGGGGGCTACGAGCAGTACTTC; CDR3 protein: CASSPQVGGYEQYF
D gene: TRBD1; J gene: TRBJ2-1; V gene: TRBV7-2; clone size: -; CDR3 DNA: TGTGCCAGCAGCAAGGACAGGGGAGAATACAATGAGCAGTTCTTC; CDR3 protein: CASSKDRGEYNEQFF
D gene: TRBD1; J gene: TRBJ2-5; V gene: TRBV5-1; clone size: once; CDR3 DNA: TGCGCCAGCAGCTTTGAACAGGGGTCGCAGACCCAGTACTTC; CDR3 protein: CASSFEQGSQTQYF
D gene: TRBD1; J gene: TRBJ2-7; V gene: TRBV6-1; clone size: -; CDR3 DNA: TGTGCCAGCAGTGCCCACAGGGGGCTGTCCTACGAGCAGTACTTC; CDR3 protein: CASSAHRGLSYEQYF
D gene: TRBD1; J gene: TRBJ1-2; V gene: TRBV30; clone size: -; CDR3 DNA: TGTGCCTGGAGTGTACAGGGGAATGGCTACACCTTC; CDR3 protein: CAWSVQGNGYTF
D gene: -; J gene: TRBJ1-1; V gene: TRBV7-2; clone size: -; CDR3 DNA: TGTGCCAGCAGCTTAGAGTCGACGGGGAACACTGAAGCTTTCTTT; CDR3 protein: CASSLESTGNTEAFF
D gene: TRBD2; J gene: TRBJ2-1; V gene: TRBV9; clone size: -; CDR3 DNA: TGTGCCAGCAGCGTAGCTAGTGGCGGGGGGGTGTACAATGAGCAGTTCTTC; CDR3 protein: CASSVASGGGVYNEQFF
D gene: TRBD1; J gene: TRBJ1-5; V gene: TRBV4-1; clone size: -; CDR3 DNA: TGCGCCAGCAGCCAAGAAATGGACAGGGCCGGTCAGCCCCAGCATTTT; CDR3 protein: CASSQEMDRAGQPQHF
D gene: -; J gene: TRBJ1-5; V gene: TRBV30; clone size: -; CDR3 DNA: TGTGCCTGGAGTGTACTTAATAGCAATCAGCCCCAGCATTTT; CDR3 protein: CAWSVLNSNQPQHF
D gene: TRBD1; J gene: TRBJ2-1; V gene: TRBV14; clone size: -; CDR3 DNA: TGTGCCAGCAGCCAAGCGGACAGGGGCCCTTGCGAGCAGTTCTTC; CDR3 protein: CASSQADRGPCEQFF